This T cell receptor (beta chain) was recorded in a study of blood T cell repertoires in COVID-19. Overall study context: The origin of the acute and convalescent COVID-19 samples was the United States, Italy and Spain.

The data were produced by immunoSEQ multiplex PCR, yet TCRdb's version contains in-frame clones alone and is incomplete. This sample has around 69,000 clones, with about 88% found just once. The receptor was derived from a woman aged 45-59 years with active COVID-19. The sequenced sample was peripheral blood.

For the CDR3, the DNA is TGTGCCCGCTCCGCACCCTCAGGAGAAAAACTGTTTTTT. Protein sequence: CARSAPSGEKLFF. The gene calls are TRBV2 and TRBJ1-4; D is ambiguous. Germline loops: CDR1 SNHLY, CDR2 FYNNEI. V lost 11 bases and J 8 bases, leaving 18 bases between the germline ends. The CDR3 totals 13 residues. Drawing the rest from reference TRBV2 and TRBJ1-4, the complete variable domain is EPEVTQTPSHQVTQMGQEVILRCVPISNHLYFYWYRQILGQKVEFLVSFYNNEISEKSEIFDDQFSVERPDGSNFTLKIRSTKLEDSAMYFCARSAPSGEKLFFGSGTQLSVL.